The sequence of this T cell receptor (beta chain) was determined in a study of blood T cell repertoires in COVID-19. Study overall: Samples representing acute and convalescent COVID-19 were sourced from the United States, Italy and Spain. The cDNA or gDNA used as material had been derived from T cells, B-cell-depleted T cells, or PBMCs.

The sample holds a few counts of this clone. Germline V gives CDR1 MNHEY, CDR2 SMNVEV (reference sequence). With V trimmed by 7 bases and J by 5 bases, 7 bases remained unmatched. This CDR3 has 14 amino acids. The authors' processing: The assay estimated nucleated cells by amplifying reference gene primers. Assay used: immunoSEQ multiplex PCR; TCRdb lists only in-frame clones, some missing. Clonal size and the V and J genes are those of that table, whereas D and trimming came from the DNA. The repertoire holds under 200,000 clones, approximately 86% seen once, with roughly 3% in the top ten. Sequencing input: peripheral blood. The clonotype comes from a man in his 70s with acute or convalescent COVID-19. The chain has TRBV27 and TRBJ2-1, with 8 bases lining up with TRBD1. The CDR3 spells CASKRQGTHNEQFF. In DNA form, the CDR3 reads TGTGCCAGCAAGAGACAGGGGACCCACAATGAGCAGTTCTTC.